This TCR beta chain was identified during a study of T cell changes during pregnancy in multiple sclerosis. The length of the CDR3 is 12 residues. V lost 10 bases and J lost 6, with 14 bases in between. Germline V gene lookup returns CDR1 MNHNY and CDR2 SVGAGI (reference sequence). Sequencing was performed with immunoSEQ multiplex PCR; in TCRdb, only in-frame clones are kept and a portion is missing. The sample lists around 130,000 clones; about 95% were seen once. The sample here was peripheral blood, taken after pregnancy. The clonotype comes from a female donor with multiple sclerosis, enrolled in a pregnancy study. The chain is built from TRBV6-6 and TRBJ2-3, with D unresolved. The CDR3 coding sequence is TGTGCCACCCAGTTATTGGCCGATACGCAGTATTTT. Protein sequence: CATQLLADTQYF.